This is a list of T cell receptor beta chains from one sample in a study of T cells in Graves' hyperthyroidism and ophthalmopathy. TCRdb re-called the multiplex PCR reads with MiXCR, one entry per CDR3 protein. Here the sample spans approximately 200,000 distinct CDR3 sequences, about 18% being singletons. Sequenced: blood. The source of these receptors is a man aged 35 to 55 with Graves' hyperthyroidism. Both conserved end residues are part of each CDR3. The D gene is left open where the match is weak. Only part of the rows carry a size: once, few, many, or a class if the clone is expanded.

TRBD1	15	-	TRBV5-1	TRBJ2-7	CASSLGGTGLYEQYF	TGCGCCAGCAGCTTGGGTGGGACAGGGCTCTACGAGCAGTACTTC
-	16	-	TRBV5-4	TRBJ1-6	CASSRGGSQYNSPLHF	TGTGCCAGCAGCCGAGGAGGCAGCCAGTATAATTCACCCCTCCACTTT
-	12	-	TRBV19	TRBJ1-1	CASSFLNTEAFF	TGTGCCAGTAGTTTCCTGAACACTGAAGCTTTCTTT
TRBD1	13	-	TRBV27	TRBJ1-2	CASGRGQNYGYTF	TGTGCCAGCGGGAGGGGGCAAAACTATGGCTACACCTTC
-	12	many	TRBV6-2/TRBV6-3	TRBJ1-2	CASSSHPQGYTF	TGTGCCAGCAGTTCCCACCCTCAGGGCTACACCTTC
-	13	-	TRBV27	TRBJ1-2	CASSLSYNYGYTF	TGTGCCAGCAGTTTATCTTATAACTATGGCTACACCTTC
TRBD1	13	few	TRBV5-6	TRBJ2-7	CASSRGQFYEQYF	TGTGCCAGCAGCAGGGGACAGTTCTACGAGCAGTACTTC
TRBD1	16	-	TRBV6-2/TRBV6-3	TRBJ2-1	CASTSGGGGTYNEQFF	TGTGCCAGCACCTCAGGGGGTGGGGGTACCTACAATGAGCAGTTCTTC
TRBD1	15	many	TRBV14	TRBJ2-7	CASSQGQGSPYEQYF	TGTGCCAGCAGCCAGGGACAGGGCTCTCCCTACGAGCAGTACTTC
-	14	many	TRBV5-1	TRBJ1-1	CASSYGMVGTEAFF	TGCGCCAGCAGCTATGGCATGGTCGGCACTGAAGCTTTCTTT
-	13	many	TRBV3-1	TRBJ2-3	CASSQAVTDTQYF	TGTGCCAGCAGCCAAGCTGTCACAGATACGCAGTATTTT
-	17	few	TRBV4-2	TRBJ2-7	CASSQDLSFTETYEQYF	TGTGCCAGCAGCCAAGATCTGAGTTTTACAGAGACCTACGAGCAGTACTTC
-	13	few	TRBV6-1	TRBJ2-3	CASSESWGDTQYF	TGTGCCAGCAGTGAATCATGGGGAGATACGCAGTATTTT
TRBD1	13	few	TRBV19	TRBJ2-2	CAIPGQHTGELFF	TGTGCCATCCCGGGACAGCACACCGGGGAGCTGTTTTTT
TRBD1	13	many	TRBV12-5	TRBJ1-2	CASGLATGWGYTF	TGTGCTAGTGGTTTGGCGACAGGGTGGGGCTACACCTTC
TRBD1	15	few	TRBV12-3/TRBV12-4	TRBJ2-3	CASRLDRGGTDTQYF	TGTGCCAGCCGCTTGGACAGGGGGGGGACAGATACGCAGTATTTT
-	13	many	TRBV3-1	TRBJ1-2	CASSARETYGYTF	TGTGCCTCAAGCGCCAGGGAAACCTATGGCTACACCTTC
-	15	-	TRBV6-1	TRBJ1-3	CASSEAQAPGNTIYF	TGTGCCAGCAGTGAAGCCCAGGCTCCTGGAAACACCATATATTTT
TRBD1	14	few	TRBV20-1	TRBJ1-2	CSARMDRVVYGYTF	TGCAGTGCTAGAATGGACAGGGTAGTCTATGGCTACACCTTC
-	13	-	TRBV6-1	TRBJ1-5	CASSRLRDQPQHF	TGTGCCAGCAGCCGCCTCAGGGACCAGCCCCAGCATTTT
-	15	few	TRBV6-1	TRBJ1-5	CASSAQPGHYQPQHF	TGTGCCAGCAGTGCACAGCCGGGACATTATCAGCCCCAGCATTTT
-	16	-	TRBV9	TRBJ1-5	CASSVGGSLSGEPQHF	TGTGCCAGCAGCGTAGGGGGTAGCCTCTCAGGCGAGCCCCAGCATTTT
-	12	many	TRBV30	TRBJ2-7	CAWSVQGYEQYF	TGTGCCTGGAGTGTACAGGGCTACGAGCAGTACTTC
-	13	many	TRBV28	TRBJ1-5	CASSSDMGQPQHF	TGTGCCAGCAGCTCCGATATGGGTCAGCCCCAGCATTTT
-	15	many	TRBV7-6	TRBJ2-1	CASSLVGTAGDEQFF	TGTGCCAGCAGCTTAGTTGGGACGGCCGGCGATGAGCAGTTCTTC
-	12	few	TRBV9	TRBJ2-1	CASNRGRDEQFF	TGTGCCAGCAATCGGGGTAGGGATGAGCAGTTCTTC
-	12	many	TRBV7-9	TRBJ2-3	CASRGGSGTQYF	TGTGCCAGCAGAGGGGGGTCCGGTACGCAGTATTTT
TRBD1	18	many	TRBV28	TRBJ2-1	CASSLFPGGAGVDNEQFF	TGTGCCAGCAGTTTGTTCCCAGGGGGCGCAGGCGTCGACAATGAGCAGTTCTTC
TRBD1	15	many	TRBV20-1	TRBJ2-7	CSAREPGQGTYEQYF	TGCAGTGCTAGAGAACCGGGACAGGGAACCTACGAGCAGTACTTC
TRBD1	15	-	TRBV6-1	TRBJ1-4	CASSEPGTGDEKLFF	TGTGCCAGCAGCGAACCCGGGACAGGTGATGAAAAACTGTTTTTT
-	14	many	TRBV3-1	TRBJ1-1	CASSLEAANTEAFF	TGTGCCAGCAGCTTAGAGGCAGCGAACACTGAAGCTTTCTTT
-	13	many	TRBV7-9	TRBJ2-1	CASSPGTWNEQFF	TGTGCCAGCAGCCCGGGGACCTGGAATGAGCAGTTCTTC
TRBD1	16	few	TRBV7-7	TRBJ2-2	CASSRGQGADTGELFF	TGTGCTAGCAGCCGAGGACAGGGGGCAGACACCGGGGAGCTGTTTTTT
-	13	many	TRBV29-1	TRBJ2-7	CSVSKSGGHEQYF	TGCAGCGTTTCTAAGTCGGGTGGCCACGAGCAGTACTTC
TRBD2	15	-	TRBV6-1	TRBJ2-7	CACRTRTSGGYEQYF	TGTGCCTGCCGTACTCGGACTAGCGGGGGGTACGAGCAGTACTTC
-	14	few	TRBV30	TRBJ2-6	CAWMQGSGANVLTF	TGTGCCTGGATGCAGGGGTCTGGGGCCAACGTCCTGACTTTC
-	17	-	TRBV4-3	TRBJ2-2	CASSQEALGTNTGELFF	TGCGCCAGCAGCCAAGAGGCCCTCGGGACAAACACCGGGGAGCTGTTTTTT
-	12	-	TRBV10-3	TRBJ1-5	CAISDSYQPQHF	TGTGCCATCAGTGATAGTTATCAGCCCCAGCATTTT
TRBD1	17	many	TRBV6-2/TRBV6-3	TRBJ2-1	CASSPPRAGQGMNEQFF	TGTGCCAGCAGTCCCCCGAGGGCGGGACAGGGGATGAATGAGCAGTTCTTC
TRBD1	16	-	TRBV6-1	TRBJ1-2	CASSKDRGVPNYGYTF	TGTGCCAGCAGTAAGGACAGGGGGGTCCCTAACTATGGCTACACCTTC
-	15	many	TRBV7-2	TRBJ1-3	CASSLVVGQGNTIYF	TGTGCCAGCAGCTTAGTCGTTGGACAGGGAAACACCATATATTTT